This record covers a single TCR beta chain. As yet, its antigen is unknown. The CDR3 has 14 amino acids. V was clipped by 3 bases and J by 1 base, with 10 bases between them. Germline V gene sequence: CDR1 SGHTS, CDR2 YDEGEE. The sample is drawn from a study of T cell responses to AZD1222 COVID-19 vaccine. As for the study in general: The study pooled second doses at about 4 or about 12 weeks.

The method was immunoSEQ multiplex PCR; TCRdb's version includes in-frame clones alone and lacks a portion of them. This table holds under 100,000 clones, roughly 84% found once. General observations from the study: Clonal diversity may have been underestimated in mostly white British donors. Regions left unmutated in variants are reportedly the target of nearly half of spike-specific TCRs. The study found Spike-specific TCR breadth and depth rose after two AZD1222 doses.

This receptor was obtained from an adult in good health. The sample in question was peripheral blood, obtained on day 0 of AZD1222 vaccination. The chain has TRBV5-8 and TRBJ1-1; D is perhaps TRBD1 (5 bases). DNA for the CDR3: TGTGCCAGCAGCTGGGGGGGAACGAACACTGAAGCTTTCTTT. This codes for CASSWGGTNTEAFF. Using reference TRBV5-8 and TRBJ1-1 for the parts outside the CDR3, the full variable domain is EAGVTQSPTHLIKTRGQQATLRCSPISGHTSVYWYQQALGLGLQFLLWYDEGEERNRGNFPPRFSGRQFPNYSSELNVNALELEDSALYLCASSWGGTNTEAFFGQGTRLTVV.